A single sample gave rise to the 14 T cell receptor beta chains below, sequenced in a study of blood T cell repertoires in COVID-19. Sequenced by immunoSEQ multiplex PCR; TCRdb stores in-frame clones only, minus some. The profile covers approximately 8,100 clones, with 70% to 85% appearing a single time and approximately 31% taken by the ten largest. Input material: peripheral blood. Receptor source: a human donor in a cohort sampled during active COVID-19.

DNA of the CDR3: TGTGCCAGCAGGGGACAGGTCACCGGGGAGCTGTTTTTT. Translation: CASRGQVTGELFF. The chain has TRBV6-5 and TRBJ2-2, with 8 bases fitting TRBD1. From germline, CDR1 is MNHEY and CDR2 SVGAGI. Trimming cost V 6 bases and J 4 bases; bases outside gene matches: 1. The CDR3 sequence is 13 residues long.

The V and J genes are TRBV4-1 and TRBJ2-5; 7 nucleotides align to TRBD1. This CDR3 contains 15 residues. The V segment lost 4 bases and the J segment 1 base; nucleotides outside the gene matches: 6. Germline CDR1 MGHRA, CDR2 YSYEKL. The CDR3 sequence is CASSPRQGGQETQYF. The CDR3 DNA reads TGCGCCAGCAGCCCACGACAGGGCGGCCAAGAGACCCAGTACTTC.

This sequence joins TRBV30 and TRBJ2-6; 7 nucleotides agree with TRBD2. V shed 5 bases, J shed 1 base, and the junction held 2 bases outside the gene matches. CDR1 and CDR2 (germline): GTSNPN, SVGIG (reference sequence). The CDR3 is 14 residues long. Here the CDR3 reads CAWGRGSGANVLTF. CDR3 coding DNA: TGTGCCTGGGGGAGGGGATCTGGGGCCAACGTCCTGACTTTC.

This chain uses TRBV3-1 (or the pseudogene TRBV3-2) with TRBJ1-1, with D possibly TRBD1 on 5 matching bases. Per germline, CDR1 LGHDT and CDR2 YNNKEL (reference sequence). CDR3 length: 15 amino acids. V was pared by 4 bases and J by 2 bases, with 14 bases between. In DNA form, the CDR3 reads TGTGCCAGCAGCCCCCTGGGGCAGCCTAACACTGAAGCTTTCTTT. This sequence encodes CASSPLGQPNTEAFF.

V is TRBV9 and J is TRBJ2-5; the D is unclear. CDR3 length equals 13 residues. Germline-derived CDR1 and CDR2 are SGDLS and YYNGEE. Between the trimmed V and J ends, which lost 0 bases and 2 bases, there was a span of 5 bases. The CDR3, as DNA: TGTGCCAGCAGCGTAGACATACAAGAGACCCAGTACTTC. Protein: CASSVDIQETQYF.

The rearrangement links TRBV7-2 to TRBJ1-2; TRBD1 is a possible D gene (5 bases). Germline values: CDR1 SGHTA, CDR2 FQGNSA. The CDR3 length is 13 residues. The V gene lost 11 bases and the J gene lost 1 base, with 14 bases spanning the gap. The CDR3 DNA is TGTGCCGGCTCAAGACAGCTTAACTATGGCTACACCTTC. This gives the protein CAGSRQLNYGYTF.

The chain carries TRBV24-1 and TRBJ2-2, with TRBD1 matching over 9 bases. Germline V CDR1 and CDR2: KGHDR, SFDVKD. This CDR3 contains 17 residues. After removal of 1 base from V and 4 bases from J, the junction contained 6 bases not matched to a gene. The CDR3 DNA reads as TGTGCCACCAGTGATTTTACCGGGACAGGGTCCACCGGGGAGCTGTTTTTT. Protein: CATSDFTGTGSTGELFF.

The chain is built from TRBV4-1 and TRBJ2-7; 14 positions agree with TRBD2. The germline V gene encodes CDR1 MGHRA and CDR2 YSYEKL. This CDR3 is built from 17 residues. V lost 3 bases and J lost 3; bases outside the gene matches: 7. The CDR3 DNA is TGCGCCAGCAGCCAGGGACTAGCGGGAGAGGGCTTCTACGAGCAGTACGTC. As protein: CASSQGLAGEGFYEQYV.

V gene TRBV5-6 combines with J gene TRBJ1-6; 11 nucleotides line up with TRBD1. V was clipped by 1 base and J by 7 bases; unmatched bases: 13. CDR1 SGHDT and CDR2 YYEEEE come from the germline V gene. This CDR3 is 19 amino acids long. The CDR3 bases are TGTGCCAGCAGCTTGAATTGGGGTGGGGACAGGGGGAAGAATTCACCCCTCCACTTT. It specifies CASSLNWGGDRGKNSPLHF.

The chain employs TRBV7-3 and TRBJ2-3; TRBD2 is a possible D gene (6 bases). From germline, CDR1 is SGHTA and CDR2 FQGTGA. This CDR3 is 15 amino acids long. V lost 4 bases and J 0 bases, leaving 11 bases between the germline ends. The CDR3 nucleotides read TGTGCCAGCAGCTCATGGGGACTGAGCACAGATACGCAGTATTTT. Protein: CASSSWGLSTDTQYF.

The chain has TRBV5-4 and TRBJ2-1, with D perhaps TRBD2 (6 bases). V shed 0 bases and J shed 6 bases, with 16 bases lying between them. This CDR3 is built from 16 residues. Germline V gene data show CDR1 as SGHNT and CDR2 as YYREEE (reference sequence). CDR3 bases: TGTGCCAGCAGCTTGGATGGGGGGTCGGGGTTCAATGAGCAGTTCTTC. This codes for CASSLDGGSGFNEQFF.

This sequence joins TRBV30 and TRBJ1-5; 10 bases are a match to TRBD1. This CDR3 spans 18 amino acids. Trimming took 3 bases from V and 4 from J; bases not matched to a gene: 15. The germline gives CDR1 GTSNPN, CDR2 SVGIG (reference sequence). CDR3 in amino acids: CAWSGTGVFSSGNQPQHF. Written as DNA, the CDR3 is TGTGCCTGGAGCGGGACAGGGGTCTTCTCCTCAGGGAATCAGCCCCAGCATTTT.

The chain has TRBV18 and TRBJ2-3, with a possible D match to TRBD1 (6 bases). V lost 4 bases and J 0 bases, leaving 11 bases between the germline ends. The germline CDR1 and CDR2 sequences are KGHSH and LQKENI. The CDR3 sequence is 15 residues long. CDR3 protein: CASSLTGLSTDTQYF. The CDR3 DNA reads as TGTGCCAGCTCACTAACAGGGTTGAGCACAGATACGCAGTATTTT. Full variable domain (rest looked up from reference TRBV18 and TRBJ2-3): NAGVMQNPRHLVRRRGQEARLRCSPMKGHSHVYWYRQLPEEGLKFMVYLQKENIIDESGMPKERFSAEFPKEGPSILRIQQVVRGDSAAYFCASSLTGLSTDTQYFGPGTRLTVL.

The CDR3 DNA follows: TGTGCCAGCAGCCTCAAGCCCCCGGGACTAGCAAACACCGGGGAGCTGTTTTTT. Protein: CASSLKPPGLANTGELFF. The rearrangement uses TRBV7-2 and TRBJ2-2; 9 positions match TRBD2. The CDR3 has 18 residues. The germline V gene has CDR1 SGHTA and CDR2 FQGNSA. The junction had 12 bases not matched to a gene; V was cut back by 5 bases and J by 2 bases.